This T cell receptor beta chain was recorded in a study of T cells in Graves' hyperthyroidism and ophthalmopathy. CDR1 and CDR2 from the germline V gene are MDHEN and SYDVKM. After removal of 3 bases from V and 2 bases from J, the junction contained 2 bases not matched to a gene. The CDR3 consists of 15 residues. This clonotype was recorded a few times. TCR beta CDR3 regions were amplified from RNA transcripts. First-round RT-PCR targeting the TCR CDR3 was performed with the HTBI primer set. TCRdb used MiXCR to reprocess the multiplex PCR reads, holding one entry per CDR3 protein. This table holds under 300,000 distinct CDR3 sequences, 22% found once.

The rearrangement uses TRBV28 and TRBJ2-3, with 10 bases aligning to TRBD1. The sample comprised blood. The sequence was collected from a young man with Graves' ophthalmopathy. The CDR3 loop is CASSLGQGNTDTQYF. The CDR3, as DNA: TGTGCCAGCAGTTTGGGACAGGGGAACACAGATACGCAGTATTTT.